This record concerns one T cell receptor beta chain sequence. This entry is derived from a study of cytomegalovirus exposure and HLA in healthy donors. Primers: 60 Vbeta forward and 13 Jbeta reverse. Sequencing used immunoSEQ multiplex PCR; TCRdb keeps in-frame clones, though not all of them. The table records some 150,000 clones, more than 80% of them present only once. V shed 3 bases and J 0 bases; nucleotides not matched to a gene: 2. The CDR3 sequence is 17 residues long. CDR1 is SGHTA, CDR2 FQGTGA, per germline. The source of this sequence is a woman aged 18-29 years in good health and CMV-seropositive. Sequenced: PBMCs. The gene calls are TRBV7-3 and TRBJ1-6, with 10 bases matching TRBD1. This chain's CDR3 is CASSLDRGSSYNSPLHF. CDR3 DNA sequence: TGTGCCAGCAGCTTGGACAGGGGGAGCTCCTATAATTCACCCCTCCACTTT. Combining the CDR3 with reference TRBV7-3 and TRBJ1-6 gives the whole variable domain GAGVSQTPSNKVTEKGKYVELRCDPISGHTALYWYRQSLGQGPEFLIYFQGTGAADDSGLPNDRFFAVRPEGSVSTLKIQRTERGDSAVYLCASSLDRGSSYNSPLHFGNGTRLTVT.